This TCR beta chain was observed in a study of tumor-infiltrating lymphocytes in primary liver carcinoma. Study-wide points: Pairs of tumor regions overlapped more than tumor-adjacent and tumor-blood pairs did.

Comments on this clonotype: Its target is unknown.

Making TCR beta cDNA involved roughly 500 ng total RNA and a constant-region primer. Generation of the TCR beta libraries relied on three nested multiplex PCR rounds using slightly modified ARM-PCR. From the multiplex PCR reads, TCRdb called clonotypes with MiXCR, one entry per CDR3 protein. The data hold roughly 80,000 distinct CDR3 sequences, with approximately 77% observed a single time. Both RNA and DNA were isolated together from 20-30 mg of bulk tissue that had not been sorted. Each sampled tumor had five separate regions taken from it. The sequence was obtained from a man between 35 and 55 years old with primary liver carcinoma and hepatitis B virus infection. Input material: liver tumor tissue from sampling region 1. Subset denoted: tumor region T1, superior pole.

The CDR3 spells CSAPGTGGNEESNEQFF. The CDR3 nucleotides read TGCAGTGCCCCCGGGACTGGCGGGAATGAGGAAAGCAATGAGCAGTTCTTC. This sequence joins TRBV29-1 and TRBJ2-1; D possibly corresponds to TRBD2 (6 bases). The germline V gene has CDR1 SQVTM and CDR2 ANQGSEA. The CDR3 extends over 17 amino acids.